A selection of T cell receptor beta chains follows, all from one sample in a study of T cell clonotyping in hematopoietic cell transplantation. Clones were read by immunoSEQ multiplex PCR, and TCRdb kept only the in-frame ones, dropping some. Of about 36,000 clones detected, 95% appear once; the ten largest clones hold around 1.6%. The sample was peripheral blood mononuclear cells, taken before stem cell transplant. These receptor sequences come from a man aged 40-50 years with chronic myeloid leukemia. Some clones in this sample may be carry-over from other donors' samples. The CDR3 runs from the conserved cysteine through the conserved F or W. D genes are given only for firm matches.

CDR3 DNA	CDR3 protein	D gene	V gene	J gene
TGTGCCAGCAGTTCTGTTTTGGGCACAGATACGCAGTATTTT	CASSSVLGTDTQYF	-	TRBV6-6	TRBJ2-3
TGTGCCACCAGCAGCCCGGGGAATCCCAGCAATCAGCCCCAGCATTTT	CATSSPGNPSNQPQHF	-	TRBV15	TRBJ1-5
TGTGCCAGCAGCTTTAGACAAATCCCCTATGGCTACACCTTC	CASSFRQIPYGYTF	-	TRBV7-2	TRBJ1-2
TGTGCCATCAGTAACAGGGGCCCAGGGAGTTCACCCCTCCACTTT	CAISNRGPGSSPLHF	TRBD1	TRBV10-3	TRBJ1-6
TGTGCCTGGAGTGTACAGGTTCAAGAGACCCAGTACTTC	CAWSVQVQETQYF	-	TRBV30	TRBJ2-5
TGTGCCAGCAGCGTAGTTTCCGGGACAGGCGCAGATACGCAGTATTTT	CASSVVSGTGADTQYF	TRBD1	TRBV9	TRBJ2-3
TGTGCCAGCAGCCCCAGTGGAAGAGGTTGGACTGAAGCTTTCTTT	CASSPSGRGWTEAFF	-	TRBV7-6	TRBJ1-1
TGTGCCAGCAGTTTCGGACAGGGGGCTTGGTCCCAGCATTTT	CASSFGQGAWSQHF	TRBD1	TRBV28	TRBJ1-5
TGTGCCAGCAGCGTAGATCCGGGCTATGGCTACACCTTC	CASSVDPGYGYTF	-	TRBV9	TRBJ1-2
TGTGCCAGCAGCTTAGGAGGAACAACTAATGAAAAACTGTTTTTT	CASSLGGTTNEKLFF	-	TRBV11-3	TRBJ1-4